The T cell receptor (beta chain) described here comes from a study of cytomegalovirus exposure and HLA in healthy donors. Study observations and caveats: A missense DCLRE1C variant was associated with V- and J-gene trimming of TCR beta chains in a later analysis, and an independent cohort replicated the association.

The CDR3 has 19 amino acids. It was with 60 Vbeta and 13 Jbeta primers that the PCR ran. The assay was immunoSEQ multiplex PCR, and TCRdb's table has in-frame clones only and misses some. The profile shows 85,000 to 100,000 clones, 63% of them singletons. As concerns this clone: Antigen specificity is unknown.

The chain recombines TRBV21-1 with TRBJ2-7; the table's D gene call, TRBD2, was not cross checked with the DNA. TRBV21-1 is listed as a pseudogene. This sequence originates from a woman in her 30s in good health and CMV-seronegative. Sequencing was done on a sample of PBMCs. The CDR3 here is CASSNPHKLFGVTPYEQYF. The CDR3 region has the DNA TGTGCCAGCAGCAATCCCCACAAGTTGTTCGGAGTTACTCCCTACGAGCAGTACTTC.